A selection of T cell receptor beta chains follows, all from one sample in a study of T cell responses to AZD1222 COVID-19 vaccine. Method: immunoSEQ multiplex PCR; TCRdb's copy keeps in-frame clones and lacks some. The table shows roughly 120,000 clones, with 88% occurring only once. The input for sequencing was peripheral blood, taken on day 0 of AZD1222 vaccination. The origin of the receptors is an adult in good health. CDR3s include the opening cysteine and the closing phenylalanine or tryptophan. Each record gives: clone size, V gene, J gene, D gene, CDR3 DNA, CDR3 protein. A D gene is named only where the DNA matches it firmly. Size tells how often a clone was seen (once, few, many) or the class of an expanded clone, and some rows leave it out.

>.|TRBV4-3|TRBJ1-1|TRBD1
TGCGCCAGCAGCCGGAACAGGGGGTCGAACACTGAAGCTTTCTTT
CASSRNRGSNTEAFF
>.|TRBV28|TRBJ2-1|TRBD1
TGTGCCAGCAGTCCCCCCCGACAGGGGGCGAACAATGAGCAGTTCTTC
CASSPPRQGANNEQFF
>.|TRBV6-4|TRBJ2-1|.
TGTGCCAGCAGTGACTCGAATCGGCGGGTTATCTACAATGAGCAGTTCTTC
CASSDSNRRVIYNEQFF
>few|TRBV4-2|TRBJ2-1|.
TGTGCCAGCAGCCAAGATATCTATGAGCAGTTCTTC
CASSQDIYEQFF
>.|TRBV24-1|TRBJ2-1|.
TGTGCCACCAGTGATAAAATGCGACCGGGACGTATCTCCTACAATGAGCAGTTCTTC
CATSDKMRPGRISYNEQFF
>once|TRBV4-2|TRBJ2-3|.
TGTGCCAGCAGCCAAGATCAGGCGGGGAGCACAGATACGCAGTATTTT
CASSQDQAGSTDTQYF
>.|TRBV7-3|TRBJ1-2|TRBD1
TGTGCCAGCAGCCCCGGACAGGGTAACTATGGCTACACCTTC
CASSPGQGNYGYTF
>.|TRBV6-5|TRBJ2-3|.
TGTGCCAGCAGGCGAGGTTCCACAGATACGCAGTATTTT
CASRRGSTDTQYF
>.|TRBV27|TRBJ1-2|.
TGTGCCAGCAGAGCCACAGGGTGGTCGTATGGCTACACCTTC
CASRATGWSYGYTF
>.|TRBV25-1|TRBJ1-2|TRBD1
TGTGCCAGCAGGACGACAGGGAGTGGCTACACCTTC
CASRTTGSGYTF
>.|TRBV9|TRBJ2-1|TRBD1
TGTGCCAGCAGCGTAGAGACAGGGTCCTACAATGAGCAGTTCTTC
CASSVETGSYNEQFF
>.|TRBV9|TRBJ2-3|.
TGTGCCAGCAGCGTAGCGGGGGCCCGCGCAGATACGCAGTATTTT
CASSVAGARADTQYF
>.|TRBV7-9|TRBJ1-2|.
TGTGCCAGCAGCCCCCCGTCTAACTATGGCTACACCTTC
CASSPPSNYGYTF
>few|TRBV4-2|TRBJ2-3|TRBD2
TGTGCCAGCAGCCAAGAGGCGGGGGAGACCTTCACAGATACGCAGTATTTT
CASSQEAGETFTDTQYF
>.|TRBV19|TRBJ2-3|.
TGTGCCAGTAGTATACAGGGTAGCACAGATACGCAGTATTTT
CASSIQGSTDTQYF
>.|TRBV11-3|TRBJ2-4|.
TGTGCCAGCAGCTTGGGGGGGCCGCAACACATTCAGTACTTC
CASSLGGPQHIQYF
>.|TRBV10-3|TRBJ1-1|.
TGTGCCATCAGAGGGTTAGGGGAAGACACTGAAGCTTTCTTT
CAIRGLGEDTEAFF
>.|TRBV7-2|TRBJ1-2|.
TGTGCCAGCATCCCTAGGGGACGCCGGGGCTATGGCTACACCTTC
CASIPRGRRGYGYTF
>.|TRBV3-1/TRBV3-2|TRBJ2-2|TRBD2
TGTGCCAGCAGCCAAGTACCTAGCGGGTCGACCGGGGAGCTGTTTTTT
CASSQVPSGSTGELFF
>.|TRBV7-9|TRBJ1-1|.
TGTGCCAGCGTGGGTGTCATGAACACTGAAGCTTTCTTT
CASVGVMNTEAFF
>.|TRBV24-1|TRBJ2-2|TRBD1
TGTGCCACTAGGGACAGGGGTTATAATGACACCGGGGAGCTGTTTTTT
CATRDRGYNDTGELFF
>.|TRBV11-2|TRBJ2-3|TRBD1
TGTGCCAGCAGGGTGGACAGGGTGGGAGATACGCAGTATTTT
CASRVDRVGDTQYF
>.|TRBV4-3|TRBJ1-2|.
TGCGCCAGCAGCCAAGATTGGTCTCCGGGAGGCTATGGCTACACCTTC
CASSQDWSPGGYGYTF
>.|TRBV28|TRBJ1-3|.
TGTGCCAGCATCTTTTCCGGGGCAGGATCTGGAAACACCATATATTTT
CASIFSGAGSGNTIYF
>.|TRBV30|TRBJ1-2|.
TGTGCCTGGCCAGGGGTCGGAGATGGCTACACCTTC
CAWPGVGDGYTF
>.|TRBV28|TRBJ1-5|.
TGTGCGGCCAGGTATAGCAATCAGCCCCAGCATTTT
CAARYSNQPQHF
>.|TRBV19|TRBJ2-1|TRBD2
TGTGCCAGTAGCTCTAGCGGGAGGACCTACAATGAGCAGTTCTTC
CASSSSGRTYNEQFF
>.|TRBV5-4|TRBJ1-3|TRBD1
TGTGCCAGCAGCACATGGGACAGGGGGCTATCTGGAAACACCATATATTTT
CASSTWDRGLSGNTIYF
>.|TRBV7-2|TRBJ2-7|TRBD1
TGTGCCAGCAGCTTAGTTTTTCAGGCCAATGACAGGGGGGTGTACGAGCAGTACTTC
CASSLVFQANDRGVYEQYF
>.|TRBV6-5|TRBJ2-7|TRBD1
TGTGCCAGCAGCTTAGGGGGCGGCGAGCAGTACTTC
CASSLGGGEQYF
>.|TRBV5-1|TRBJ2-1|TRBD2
TGCGCCAGCAGCCAGACTAGCGGTTCCTACAATGAGCAGTTCTTC
CASSQTSGSYNEQFF
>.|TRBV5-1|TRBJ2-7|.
TGCGCCAGCAGCCCGGGTTGGAACTCGCAGGAGCAGTACTTC
CASSPGWNSQEQYF
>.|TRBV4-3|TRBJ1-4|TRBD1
TGCGCCAGCAGCCTCGGGACAGGGACAACTAATGAAAAACTGTTTTTT
CASSLGTGTTNEKLFF
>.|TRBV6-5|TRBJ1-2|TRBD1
TGTGCCAGCAGTTCCCAGACCCGGGACAGGGTCAATGGCTACACCTTC
CASSSQTRDRVNGYTF
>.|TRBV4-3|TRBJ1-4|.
TGCGCCAGCAGCCCCCTGACACCCGCAACTAATGAAAAACTGTTTTTT
CASSPLTPATNEKLFF
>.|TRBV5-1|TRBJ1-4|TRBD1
TGCGCCAGCAGCTCAACCAAAACAGGGACAGGGTCAACTAATGAAAAACTGTTTTTT
CASSSTKTGTGSTNEKLFF
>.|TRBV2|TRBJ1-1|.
TGTGCCAGCAGTGAAGCGGAGGGGAGAAAAGCTTTCTTT
CASSEAEGRKAFF
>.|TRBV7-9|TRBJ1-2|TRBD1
TGTGCCAGCAGAAACCGGGACAGGGGTCTTCATGGCTACACCTTC
CASRNRDRGLHGYTF
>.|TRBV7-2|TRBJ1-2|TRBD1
TGTGCCAGCAGCTTGACAGGGAGGAACTATGGCTACACCTTC
CASSLTGRNYGYTF
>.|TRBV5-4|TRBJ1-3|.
TGTGCCAGCAGCTTGTGGGGGAACTCCGGAAACACCATATATTTT
CASSLWGNSGNTIYF
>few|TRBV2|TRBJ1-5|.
TGTGCCAGCCGTGTAAAGGGGGGGAATCAGCCCCAGCATTTT
CASRVKGGNQPQHF
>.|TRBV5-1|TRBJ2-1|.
TGCGCCAGCAGCTTTAATTGGGGGCGCGGGAATGAGCAGTTCTTC
CASSFNWGRGNEQFF
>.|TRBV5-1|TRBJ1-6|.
TGCGCCAGCAGCTTGTTCCCGACAGTGGAAAATTCACCCCTCCACTTT
CASSLFPTVENSPLHF